The following is a T cell receptor beta chain sequence with its context. V dropped 3 bases and J dropped 1; count of bases not matched to a gene: 6. The CDR3 is 17 amino acids. Germline CDR1 and CDR2: SGDLS and YYNGEE. The data stem from a study of PD-1 blockade in classical Hodgkin lymphoma. The time point was: cycle 4 day 1 (C4D1), after five to seven weeks of nivolumab. Every single patient, without exception, relapsed after autologous stem cell transplantation, and brentuximab vedotin exposure varied. Clones were sequenced by immunoSEQ multiplex PCR, and TCRdb holds only the in-frame ones, with some missing. Among around 53,000 clones listed, about three quarters were seen once.

This sequence was found in a human donor with classical Hodgkin lymphoma. V is TRBV9 and J is TRBJ2-6, with TRBD1 matching 8 bases. Source: peripheral blood mononuclear cells (PBMCs), taken before the fourth cycle of nivolumab. The CDR3 region is CASSDRDRQSGANVLTF. The CDR3 DNA reads TGTGCCAGCAGCGACCGGGACAGGCAGTCTGGGGCCAACGTCCTGACTTTC.